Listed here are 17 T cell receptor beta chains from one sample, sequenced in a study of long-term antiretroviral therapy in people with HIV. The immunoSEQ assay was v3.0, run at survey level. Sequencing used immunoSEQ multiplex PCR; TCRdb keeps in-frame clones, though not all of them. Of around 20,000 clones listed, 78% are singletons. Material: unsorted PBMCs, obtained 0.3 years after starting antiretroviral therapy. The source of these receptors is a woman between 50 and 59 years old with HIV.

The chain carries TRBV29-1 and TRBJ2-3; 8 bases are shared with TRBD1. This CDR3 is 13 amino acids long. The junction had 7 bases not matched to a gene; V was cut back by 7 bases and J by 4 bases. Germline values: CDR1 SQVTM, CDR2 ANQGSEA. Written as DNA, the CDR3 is TGCAGCGCCTCGGACAGGGTTCCAGATACGCAGTATTTT. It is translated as CSASDRVPDTQYF.

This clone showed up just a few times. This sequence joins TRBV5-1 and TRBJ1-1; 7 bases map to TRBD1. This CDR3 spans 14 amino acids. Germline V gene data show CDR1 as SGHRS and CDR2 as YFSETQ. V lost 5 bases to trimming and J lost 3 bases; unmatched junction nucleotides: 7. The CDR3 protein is CASSFTGADTEAFF. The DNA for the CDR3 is TGCGCCAGCAGTTTTACAGGGGCTGACACTGAAGCTTTCTTT.

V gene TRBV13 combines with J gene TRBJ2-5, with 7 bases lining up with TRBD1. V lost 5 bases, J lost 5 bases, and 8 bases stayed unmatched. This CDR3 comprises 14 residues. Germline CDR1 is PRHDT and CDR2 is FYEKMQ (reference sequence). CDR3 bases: TGTGCCAGCAGCCTAAGACAGGGTGGGGAGACCCAGTACTTC. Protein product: CASSLRQGGETQYF.

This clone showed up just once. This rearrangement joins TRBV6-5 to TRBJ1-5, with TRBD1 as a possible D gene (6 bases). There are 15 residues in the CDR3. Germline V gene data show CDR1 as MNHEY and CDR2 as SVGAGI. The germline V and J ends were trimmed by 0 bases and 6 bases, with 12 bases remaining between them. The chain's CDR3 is CASSYSRQGTQPQHF. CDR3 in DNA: TGTGCCAGCAGTTACTCTCGGCAGGGGACTCAGCCCCAGCATTTT.

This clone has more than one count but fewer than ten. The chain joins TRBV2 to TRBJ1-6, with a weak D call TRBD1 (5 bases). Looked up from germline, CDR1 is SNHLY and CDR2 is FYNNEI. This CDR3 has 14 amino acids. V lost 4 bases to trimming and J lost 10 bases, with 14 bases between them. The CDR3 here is CASSGTGGRSPLHF. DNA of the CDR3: TGTGCCAGCAGTGGGACCGGGGGGAGGTCACCCCTCCACTTT.

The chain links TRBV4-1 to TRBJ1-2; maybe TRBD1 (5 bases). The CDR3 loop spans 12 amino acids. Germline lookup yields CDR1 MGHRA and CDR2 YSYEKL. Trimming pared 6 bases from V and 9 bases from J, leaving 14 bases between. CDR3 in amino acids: CASSSGAPRYTF. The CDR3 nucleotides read TGCGCCAGCAGTTCCGGGGCCCCTCGCTACACCTTC.

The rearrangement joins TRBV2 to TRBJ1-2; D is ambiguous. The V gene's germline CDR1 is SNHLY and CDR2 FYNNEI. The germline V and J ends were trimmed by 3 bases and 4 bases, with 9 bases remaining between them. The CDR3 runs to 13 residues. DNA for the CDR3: TGTGCCAGCAGTGAGAAGGTGGGCTATGGCTACACCTTC. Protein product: CASSEKVGYGYTF.

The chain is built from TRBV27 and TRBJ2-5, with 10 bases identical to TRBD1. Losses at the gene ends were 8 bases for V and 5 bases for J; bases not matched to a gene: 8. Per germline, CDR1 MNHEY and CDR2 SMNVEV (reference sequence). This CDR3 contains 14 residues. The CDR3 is CASRDRGLMETQYF. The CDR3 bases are TGTGCCAGCCGCGACAGGGGGCTGATGGAGACCCAGTACTTC.

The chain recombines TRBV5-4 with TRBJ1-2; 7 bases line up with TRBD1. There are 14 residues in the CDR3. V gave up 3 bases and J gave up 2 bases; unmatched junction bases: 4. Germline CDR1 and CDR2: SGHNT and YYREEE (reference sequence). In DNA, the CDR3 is TGTGCCAGCAGCTCTATGGGACAGAACTATGGCTACACCTTC. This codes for CASSSMGQNYGYTF.

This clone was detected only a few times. DNA for the CDR3: TGTGCCAGCAGCTCCGGGACAGGGTCAGAAGGAAACACCATATATTTT. Protein sequence: CASSSGTGSEGNTIYF. The chain carries TRBV7-9 and TRBJ1-3; TRBD1 matches at 9 bases. The CDR3 length is 16 residues. Germline V gives CDR1 SEHNR, CDR2 FQNEAQ (reference sequence). Trimming removed 4 bases from V and 4 bases from J; junction bases left unmatched: 8.

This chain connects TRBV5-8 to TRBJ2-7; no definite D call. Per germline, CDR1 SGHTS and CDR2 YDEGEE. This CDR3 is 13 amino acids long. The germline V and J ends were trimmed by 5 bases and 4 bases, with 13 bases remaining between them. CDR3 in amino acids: CASRGSPTYEQYV. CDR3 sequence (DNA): TGTGCCAGCAGGGGTAGTCCGACATACGAGCAGTACGTC.

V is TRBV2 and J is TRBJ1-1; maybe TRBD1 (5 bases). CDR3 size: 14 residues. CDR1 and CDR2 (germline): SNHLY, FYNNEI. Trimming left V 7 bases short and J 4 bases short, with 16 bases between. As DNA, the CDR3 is TGTGCCAGCAAACCGGGACCGAGGAGCACTGAAGCTTTCTTT. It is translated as CASKPGPRSTEAFF.

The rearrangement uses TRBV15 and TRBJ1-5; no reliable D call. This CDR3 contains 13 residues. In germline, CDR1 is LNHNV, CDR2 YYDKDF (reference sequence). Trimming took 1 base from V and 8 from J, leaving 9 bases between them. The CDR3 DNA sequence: TGTGCCACCAGCAGAGTATCTTCCGAGCCCCAGCATTTT. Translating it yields CATSRVSSEPQHF.

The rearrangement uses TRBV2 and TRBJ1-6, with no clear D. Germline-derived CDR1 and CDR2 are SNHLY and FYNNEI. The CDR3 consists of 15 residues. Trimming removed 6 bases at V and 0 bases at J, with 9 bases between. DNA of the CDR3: TGTGCCAGCAGGGCTCAGAGCTCCTATAATTCACCCCTCCACTTT. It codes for CASRAQSSYNSPLHF.

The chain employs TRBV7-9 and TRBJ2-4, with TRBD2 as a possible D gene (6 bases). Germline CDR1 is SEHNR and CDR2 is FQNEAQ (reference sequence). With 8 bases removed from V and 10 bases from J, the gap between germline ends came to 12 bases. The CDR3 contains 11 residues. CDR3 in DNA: TGTGCCAGCGGTACCGGGGGAATTCAGTACTTC. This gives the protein CASGTGGIQYF.

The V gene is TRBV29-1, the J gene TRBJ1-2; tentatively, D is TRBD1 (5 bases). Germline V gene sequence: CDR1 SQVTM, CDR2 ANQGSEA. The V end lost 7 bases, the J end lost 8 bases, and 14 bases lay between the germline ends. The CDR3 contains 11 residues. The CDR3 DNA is TGCAGCGCTCGAGCAGGGCGCGGCTACACCTTC. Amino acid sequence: CSARAGRGYTF. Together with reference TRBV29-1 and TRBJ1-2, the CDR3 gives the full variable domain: SAVISQKPSRDICQRGTSLTIQCQVDSQVTMMFWYRQQPGQSLTLIATANQGSEATYESGFVIDKFPISRPNLTFSTLTVSNMSPEDSSIYLCSARAGRGYTFGSGTRLTVV.

Here the CDR3 reads CASSSLGQGDHEQYV. The CDR3 nucleotides are TGTGCCAGCAGTTCCCTGGGACAGGGGGACCACGAGCAGTACGTC. The chain couples TRBV28 to TRBJ2-7, with 11 bases identical to TRBD1. J lost 5 bases, V lost 4 bases, and 7 bases had no gene match. The CDR3 totals 15 residues. Germline V gene sequence: CDR1 MDHEN, CDR2 SYDVKM.